The 24 T cell receptor beta chains presented below share a single source sample, sequenced in a study of TIL therapy for anti-PD-1-resistant metastatic lung cancer. This was the immunoSEQ v3 assay. Assay: immunoSEQ multiplex PCR; the TCRdb copy retains only in-frame clones and omits some. The repertoire holds about 46,000 clones, with 65% to 90% as singletons. Time point reported: pre-treatment sample, taken before nivolumab and TIL therapy. Sequences were derived from blood, sampled at baseline. The source is a person between 25 and 79 years old with non-small cell lung cancer.

This clone was found once. This rearrangement joins TRBV3-1 (or the pseudogene TRBV3-2) to TRBJ2-3, with 9 bases identical to TRBD1. V was clipped by 4 bases and J by 1 base; unmatched bases: 6. The CDR3 spans 16 residues. The germline V gene encodes CDR1 LGHDT and CDR2 YNNKEL (reference sequence). The CDR3 here is CASSPWTGDGTDTQYF. In DNA form, the CDR3 reads TGTGCCAGCAGCCCCTGGACAGGGGATGGCACAGATACGCAGTATTTT.

This chain's CDR3 is CASSMPQDYNSPLHF. In DNA form, the CDR3 reads TGTGCCAGTAGTATGCCCCAGGATTATAATTCACCCCTCCACTTT. The chain combines TRBV19 with TRBJ1-6; no definite D call. Germline assignment: CDR1 LNHDA and CDR2 SQIVND (reference sequence). Trimming shortened V by 3 bases and J by 4 bases, and 10 bases separated the two germline ends. The CDR3 consists of 15 residues.

This clone has just one count. This chain uses TRBV9 with TRBJ2-5; D may be TRBD2 (6 bases). Germline V gene data show CDR1 as SGDLS and CDR2 as YYNGEE. This CDR3 region has 11 residues. The V and J ends lost 2 bases and 7 bases respectively, with 6 bases between them. CDR3 DNA: TGTGCCAGCAGCGTCGGGGGGACCCAGTACTTC. Its translation is CASSVGGTQYF.

The J gene is TRBJ2-1, the V gene TRBV30; 10 nucleotides agree with TRBD2. Germline V gene data show CDR1 as GTSNPN and CDR2 as SVGIG (reference sequence). J was trimmed by 3 bases and V by 5 bases; bases with no gene match: 22. This CDR3 is 20 amino acids long. CDR3 sequence: CAWVPGGRRLAGVDYNEQFF. CDR3 nucleotides: TGTGCCTGGGTCCCGGGAGGGCGGCGCCTAGCGGGAGTTGACTACAATGAGCAGTTCTTC. Filled out from reference TRBV30 and TRBJ2-1, the complete variable domain reads SQTIHQWPATLVQPVGSPLSLECTVEGTSNPNLYWYRQAAGRGLQLLFYSVGIGQISSEVPQNLSASRPQDRQFILSSKKLLLSDSGFYLCAWVPGGRRLAGVDYNEQFFGPGTRLTVL.

The rearrangement links TRBV5-5 to TRBJ1-2, with a weak D call TRBD1 (6 bases). This CDR3 contains 13 residues. Per the germline V gene, CDR1 is SGHKS and CDR2 is YYEKEE (reference sequence). Trimming removed 3 bases at V and 6 bases at J, with 12 bases between. CDR3 sequence: CASSWGTLDGYTF. The CDR3 DNA sequence: TGTGCCAGCAGCTGGGGGACATTAGATGGCTACACCTTC.

V usage is TRBV9 and J usage is TRBJ2-7, with TRBD1 matching 12 bases. V shed 4 bases, J shed 3 bases, and the junction held 14 bases outside the gene matches. CDR1 is SGDLS and CDR2 is YYNGEE in the germline V gene. CDR3 length equals 18 residues. The CDR3 bases are TGTGCCAGCAGCCCCAGGTCGGGACAGGGGGCCGCATTCTACGAGCAGTACTTC. Its translation is CASSPRSGQGAAFYEQYF.

This chain joins TRBV7-9 and TRBJ1-2, with a tentative D call TRBD1 (5 bases). The CDR3 covers 14 residues. V was clipped by 1 base and J by 3 bases, with 9 bases between them. Per germline, CDR1 SEHNR and CDR2 FQNEAQ (reference sequence). The DNA of the CDR3 is TGTGCCAGCAGCTTAGTAGGGGTGGACTATGGCTACACCTTC. Translation: CASSLVGVDYGYTF.

The rearrangement uses TRBV6-6 and TRBJ1-3, with D maybe TRBD1 (6 bases). In germline, CDR1 is MNHNY, CDR2 SVGAGI (reference sequence). The CDR3 has 16 residues. The V end lost 1 base, the J end lost 2 bases, and 12 bases lay between the germline ends. The CDR3 region has the DNA TGTGCCAGCAGTTACTTTTCCACAGGGACTGGAAACACCATATATTTT. Protein: CASSYFSTGTGNTIYF.

V usage is TRBV14 and J usage is TRBJ1-6; D gene unclear. The CDR3 has 13 residues. Trimming pared 1 base from V and 14 bases from J, leaving 12 bases between. Per the germline V gene, CDR1 is SGHDN and CDR2 is FVKESK. The chain's CDR3 is CASSQVLLSALHF. As DNA, the CDR3 is TGTGCCAGCAGCCAAGTCTTGCTATCTGCCCTCCACTTT.

V is TRBV30 and J is TRBJ2-7; perhaps TRBD1 as D (5 bases). The CDR3 has 13 amino acids. Germline CDR1 and CDR2: GTSNPN and SVGIG (reference sequence). Trimming pared 4 bases from V and 5 bases from J, leaving 15 bases between. The CDR3 here is CAWKQGAVHEQYF. The DNA of the CDR3 is TGTGCCTGGAAACAAGGGGCGGTCCACGAGCAGTACTTC.

This chain uses TRBV7-9 with TRBJ1-5; D is uncertain. The length of the CDR3 is 12 residues. Germline V lookup: CDR1 SEHNR, CDR2 FQNEAQ (reference sequence). Trimming pared 1 base from V and 7 bases from J, leaving 5 bases between. The CDR3 sequence is CASSLGSQPQHF. CDR3 DNA: TGTGCCAGCAGCTTAGGCAGCCAGCCCCAGCATTTT.

The chain combines TRBV11-3 with TRBJ2-1, with D perhaps being TRBD1 or TRBD2 (5 bases each). Germline V gives CDR1 SGHNT, CDR2 YENEEA. Trimming removed 3 bases from V and 8 bases from J, with 14 bases in between. This CDR3 spans 14 amino acids. CDR3 region: CASSLDLGDDEQFF. CDR3 sequence (DNA): TGTGCCAGCAGCTTGGATCTGGGGGACGATGAGCAGTTCTTC. Full variable domain (remainder filled in from reference TRBV11-3 and TRBJ2-1): EAGVVQSPRYKIIEKKQPVAFWCNPISGHNTLYWYLQNLGQGPELLIRYENEEAVDDSQLPKDRFSAERLKGVDSTLKIQPAELGDSAVYLCASSLDLGDDEQFFGPGTRLTVL.

The J gene is TRBJ1-5, the V gene TRBV30; possible D gene TRBD1, 6 bases. Trimming shortened V by 3 bases and J by 4 bases, and 10 bases separated the two germline ends. The CDR3 runs to 13 residues. CDR1 is GTSNPN and CDR2 is SVGIG in the germline V gene (reference sequence). The CDR3 region is CAWSGDINQPQHF. The CDR3 DNA is TGTGCCTGGAGCGGGGACATAAATCAGCCCCAGCATTTT.

The chain links TRBV7-9 to TRBJ1-1; no clear D gene. CDR3 length equals 12 residues. V was cut by 8 bases and J by 0 bases, with 7 bases left in between. The germline CDR1 and CDR2 sequences are SEHNR and FQNEAQ (reference sequence). The CDR3 DNA reads TGTGCCAGCCTAGACCTGAACACTGAAGCTTTCTTT. It translates to CASLDLNTEAFF.

The rearrangement joins TRBV25-1 to TRBJ2-7; the D is unclear. Germline values: CDR1 MGHDK, CDR2 SYGVNS. Trimming shortened V by 2 bases and J by 1 base, and 12 bases separated the two germline ends. The CDR3 length is 15 residues. The CDR3 DNA is TGTGCCAGCAGTGAAGGCGGAAGTAATTCCTACGAGCAGTACTTC. Its translation is CASSEGGSNSYEQYF.

Here the CDR3 reads CASSTWDSSLHF. The CDR3 DNA follows: TGTGCCAGCAGTACCTGGGACAGCAGCCTCCACTTT. The genes are TRBV27 and TRBJ1-6, with TRBD1 matching 7 bases. CDR1 and CDR2 (germline): MNHEY, SMNVEV (reference sequence). This CDR3 spans 12 amino acids. V lost 5 bases to trimming and J lost 15 bases; unmatched junction nucleotides: 7.

The J gene is TRBJ2-1, the V gene TRBV5-1, with D possibly being TRBD2 (5 bases). Trimming pared 4 bases from V and 8 bases from J, leaving 19 bases between. This CDR3 is 15 amino acids long. The germline V gene has CDR1 SGHRS and CDR2 YFSETQ. The CDR3 DNA sequence: TGCGCCAGCAGCCCGTTGGGAGCCCTCTTACATGAGCAGTTCTTC. It encodes CASSPLGALLHEQFF.

The chain carries TRBV24-1 and TRBJ2-3; TRBD1 aligns across 11 bases. V shed 4 bases and J 5 bases; nucleotides not matched to a gene: 4. Germline-derived CDR1 and CDR2 are KGHDR and SFDVKD. The CDR3 consists of 15 residues. In DNA form, the CDR3 reads TGTGCCACCAGTGAACCGGGACAGGGGGAAGATACGCAGTATTTT. It codes for CATSEPGQGEDTQYF.

The J gene is TRBJ2-5, the V gene TRBV7-8; D is undetermined. Trimming shortened V by 8 bases and J by 1 base, and 14 bases separated the two germline ends. The germline CDR1 and CDR2 sequences are SGHVS and FQNEAQ. The CDR3 has 14 residues. CDR3 coding DNA: TGTGCCAGCTCCACTATGGGCTTCCAAGAGACCCAGTACTTC. It specifies CASSTMGFQETQYF.

CDR3 in DNA: TGTGCCAGCAGGAGGGAATACGAGCAGTACTTC. Translation gives CASRREYEQYF. The genes are TRBV6-5 and TRBJ2-7, with D maybe TRBD2 (5 bases). Germline lookup yields CDR1 MNHEY and CDR2 SVGAGI. This CDR3 is built from 11 residues. Trimming took off 6 bases at V and 4 bases at J, with 7 bases between the two ends.

The rearrangement uses TRBV30 and TRBJ2-1; the D gene is possibly TRBD1 (6 bases). Trimming stripped 1 base from V and 9 bases from J, with 10 bases between. The CDR3 contains 12 residues. Germline CDR1 and CDR2: GTSNPN and SVGIG (reference sequence). DNA for the CDR3: TGTGCCTGGAGTGCGCAGGGGAGTGAGCAGTTCTTC. This gives the protein CAWSAQGSEQFF.

The chain is built from TRBV7-8 and TRBJ2-3; the D gene is possibly TRBD1 (6 bases). V lost 4 bases, J lost 0 bases, and 11 bases lay in between. The germline CDR1 and CDR2 sequences are SGHVS and FQNEAQ. There are 15 residues in the CDR3. CDR3 nucleotide sequence: TGTGCCAGCAGCTACCTCGACAGGAGCACAGATACGCAGTATTTT. This gives the protein CASSYLDRSTDTQYF.

The chain couples TRBV10-3 to TRBJ1-2, with D possibly TRBD1 on 5 matching bases. V shed 4 bases and J shed 10 bases, with 13 bases lying between them. Looked up from germline, CDR1 is ENHRY and CDR2 is SYGVKD. The CDR3 has 12 amino acids. CDR3 bases: TGTGCCATCAGTGGAGGGACGGAGGTCTACACCTTC. Protein sequence: CAISGGTEVYTF.

This clone was detected only a few times. The chain carries TRBV6-2 or TRBV6-3 and TRBJ2-1, with 11 nucleotides matching TRBD2. This CDR3 spans 15 amino acids. Germline-derived CDR1 and CDR2 are MNHEY and SVGEGT. J lost 6 bases, V lost 2 bases, and 3 bases had no gene match. The CDR3 is CASSYTTSGGNEQFF. The CDR3, as DNA: TGTGCCAGCAGTTACACTACTAGCGGGGGCAATGAGCAGTTCTTC.